One sample yielded the 30 T cell receptor beta chains listed below, sequenced in a study of T cells in Graves' hyperthyroidism and ophthalmopathy. RNA transcripts provided the source from which TCR beta CDR3 regions were amplified. Researchers ran a first-round RT-PCR on the TCR CDR3 using the HTBI primer set. TCRdb passed the multiplex PCR reads through MiXCR, listing each CDR3 protein once. The table lists roughly 700,000 distinct CDR3 sequences, about 35% of them singletons. Sequencing was performed on blood. The source of these receptors is a woman in her thirties or forties with Graves' hyperthyroidism.

The V call is TRBV25-1, the J call TRBJ1-1; a possible D gene is TRBD1 (6 bases). Germline values: CDR1 MGHDK, CDR2 SYGVNS. V lost 5 bases, J lost 0 bases, and 16 bases lay in between. The CDR3 is 16 residues long. The CDR3: CASSSDSNFMNTEAFF. In DNA form, the CDR3 reads TGTGCCAGCAGTTCGGACAGTAACTTCATGAACACTGAAGCTTTCTTT.

This rearrangement joins TRBV6-2 or TRBV6-3 to TRBJ1-3, with D unclear. The CDR3 contains 13 residues. From germline, CDR1 is MNHEY and CDR2 SVGEGT. Deletions cut 7 bases from V and 2 bases from J, with 9 bases between. Here the CDR3 DNA reads TGTGCCAGCATTGGCGGGGCTGGAAACACCATATATTTT. Residues: CASIGGAGNTIYF.

The chain links TRBV25-1 to TRBJ2-7, with TRBD2 as a possible D gene (5 bases). CDR1 is MGHDK, CDR2 SYGVNS, per germline. The CDR3 contains 14 residues. Trimming removed 5 bases from V and 3 bases from J, with 14 bases in between. The chain's CDR3 is CASSPGLDFYEQYF. The CDR3 DNA is TGTGCCAGCAGTCCGGGATTGGATTTCTACGAGCAGTACTTC.

This clonotype was observed many times. The chain joins TRBV10-2 to TRBJ1-6; no clear D gene. With 6 bases removed from V and 9 bases from J, the gap between germline ends came to 9 bases. CDR1 is WSHSY, CDR2 SAAADI, per germline. The CDR3 extends over 12 amino acids. For the CDR3, the DNA is TGCGCCAGCAGACCGGAGGTTTCACCCCTCCACTTT. Its protein product is CASRPEVSPLHF.

For this clonotype: Because the CDR3's place on the DNA is in doubt, the DNA is left out and the CDR3 is given as listed by TCRdb. The rearrangement joins TRBV6-6 to TRBJ2-7; TRBD2 was called by the table and not checked on the DNA. The CDR3 spans 17 residues, counting both ends. CDR1 MNHNY and CDR2 SVGAGI come from the germline V gene (reference sequence). The chain's CDR3 is CAISGRWLLRADYERYF.

Only a few counts were recorded for this clonotype. The genes are TRBV5-1 and TRBJ1-4; D not resolved. Germline V gene data show CDR1 as SGHRS and CDR2 as YFSETQ. The CDR3 loop spans 13 amino acids. V lost 2 bases and J 7 bases, leaving 9 bases between the germline ends. The CDR3 DNA reads as TGCGCCAGCAGCTTTAGGTTAGGTGAAAAACTGTTTTTT. This gives the protein CASSFRLGEKLFF.

The table lists this clonotype with many counts. The rearrangement links TRBV10-2 to TRBJ1-5, with D unclear. V lost 2 bases and J lost 3, with 11 bases in between. Germline V gene sequence: CDR1 WSHSY, CDR2 SAAADI. The CDR3 spans 15 residues. The CDR3 reads CASSEIYLPNQPQHF. In DNA, the CDR3 is TGCGCCAGCAGTGAGATTTACCTTCCCAATCAGCCCCAGCATTTT.

The gene calls are TRBV12-3 or TRBV12-4 and TRBJ1-2, with D possibly TRBD1 on 5 matching bases. The CDR3 covers 14 residues. V shed 3 bases and J shed 4 bases, with 12 bases lying between them. CDR3 residues: CASSFGGIFYGYTF. CDR3 DNA: TGTGCCAGCAGTTTCGGGGGGATTTTCTATGGCTACACCTTC.

The chain joins TRBV10-1 to TRBJ1-1; no clear D gene. The V end was cut by 0 bases, the J end by 10 bases, with 15 bases between. Germline V gives CDR1 WNHNN, CDR2 SYGVQD (reference sequence). This CDR3 has 14 amino acids. The CDR3 loop is CASSESGLRDGAFF. DNA for the CDR3: TGCGCCAGCAGTGAGTCGGGATTGAGGGATGGAGCTTTCTTT.

This clonotype was observed many times. The J gene is TRBJ2-5, the V gene TRBV20-1; 10 bases match TRBD2. Germline CDR1 and CDR2: DFQATT and SNEGSKA (reference sequence). CDR3 length: 14 residues. V was clipped by 3 bases and J by 10 bases; unmatched bases: 11. The CDR3 protein is CSARDSAGGDYQYF. The CDR3 DNA reads as TGCAGTGCTAGGGATTCAGCGGGGGGGGATTACCAGTACTTC.

The V gene is TRBV6-5, the J gene TRBJ1-3, with D hard to call. Germline-derived CDR1 and CDR2 are MNHEY and SVGAGI. The length of the CDR3 is 15 residues. The V end was cut by 4 bases, the J end by 0 bases, with 10 bases between. CDR3 region: CASSSDSVSGNTIYF. The CDR3 region has the DNA TGTGCCAGCAGTTCCGATTCAGTCTCTGGAAACACCATATATTTT.

This clonotype appeared a few times. The CDR3 loop reads CASSPRVGGRETQYF. CDR3 DNA: TGTGCCAGCAGTCCCCGAGTCGGGGGTCGAGAGACCCAGTACTTC. The chain combines TRBV12-3 or TRBV12-4 with TRBJ2-5; D is possibly TRBD2 (6 bases). V lost 5 bases to trimming and J lost 4 bases, with 17 bases between them. This CDR3 contains 15 residues.

The chain links TRBV12-3 or TRBV12-4 to TRBJ1-2; D remains ambiguous. The CDR3 extends over 14 amino acids. V was clipped by 0 bases and J by 4 bases, with 9 bases between them. The CDR3, as DNA: TGTGCCAGCAGTTTAGCGGCCTTAGGCTATGGCTACACCTTC. Translating gives CASSLAALGYGYTF.

This clonotype was seen ten or more times. The chain links TRBV5-6 to TRBJ1-5, with a tentative D call TRBD1 (5 bases). Trimming removed 2 bases at V and 4 bases at J, with 10 bases between. This CDR3 has 14 amino acids. Germline-derived CDR1 and CDR2 are SGHDT and YYEEEE. DNA of the CDR3: TGTGCCAGCAGCTTAAGTGGGGGGAATCAGCCCCAGCATTTT. This codes for CASSLSGGNQPQHF.

This clonotype was counted ten times or more. The rearrangement links TRBV2 to TRBJ1-5; D is unresolved. The CDR3 extends over 13 amino acids. CDR1 SNHLY and CDR2 FYNNEI come from the germline V gene. Between the trimmed V and J ends, which lost 7 bases and 1 base, there was a span of 8 bases. The DNA for the CDR3 is TGTGCCAGCACCCAAGGGAGCAATCAGCCCCAGCATTTT. Its protein is CASTQGSNQPQHF.

The table lists this clonotype with a few counts. This chain joins TRBV9 and TRBJ1-2, with TRBD1 matching 7 bases. V trimming: 4 bases; J trimming: 5 bases; junction bases outside the gene matches: 8. Looked up from germline, CDR1 is SGDLS and CDR2 is YYNGEE. The CDR3 is made up of 14 amino acids. CDR3 region: CASSPWDSPYGYTF. Here the CDR3 DNA reads TGTGCCAGCAGCCCTTGGGACAGTCCGTATGGCTACACCTTC.

This clonotype was counted only a few times. This sequence joins TRBV7-9 and TRBJ2-2; 12 bases are shared with TRBD2. This CDR3 comprises 17 residues. Germline trimming cut 5 bases from V and 2 bases from J; bases unmatched to any gene: 6. CDR1 and CDR2 (germline): SEHNR, FQNEAQ (reference sequence). CDR3 sequence (DNA): TGTGCCAGCAGCCCCCGACTAGCGGGAGTAAACACCGGGGAGCTGTTTTTT. Protein: CASSPRLAGVNTGELFF.

A few counts support this clonotype. The rearrangement joins TRBV7-9 to TRBJ1-6, with TRBD1 as a possible D gene (5 bases). The CDR3 totals 19 residues. V was clipped by 1 base and J by 7 bases, with 23 bases between them. Germline V lookup: CDR1 SEHNR, CDR2 FQNEAQ (reference sequence). DNA of the CDR3: TGTGCCAGCAGCTTAGTAAGGTTCGACAGACGGGGAGTAAATTCACCCCTCCACTTT. It codes for CASSLVRFDRRGVNSPLHF.

This clonotype was detected many times. The chain uses TRBV7-8 and TRBJ1-1; D is possibly TRBD1 (5 bases). Looked up from germline, CDR1 is SGHVS and CDR2 is FQNEAQ. With 5 bases removed from V and 3 bases from J, the gap between germline ends came to 13 bases. This CDR3 has 14 residues. The CDR3 coding sequence is TGTGCCAGCAGCCTGAAGGACATTTACACTGAAGCTTTCTTT. It translates to CASSLKDIYTEAFF.

The table lists this clonotype with many counts. The chain combines TRBV19 with TRBJ2-5, with 10 bases that match TRBD2. This CDR3 is built from 15 residues. The germline V gene encodes CDR1 LNHDA and CDR2 SQIVND (reference sequence). Trimming took 1 base from V and 4 from J; bases not matched to a gene: 3. The CDR3 region has the DNA TGTGCCAGTAGTATAGGGCTAGCGGGAGTAGAGACCCAGTACTTC. This encodes CASSIGLAGVETQYF.

V is TRBV11-2 and J is TRBJ2-7; TRBD1 matches 7 bases. The CDR3 is made up of 13 amino acids. J lost 7 bases, V lost 5 bases, and 8 bases had no gene match. Germline CDR1 SGHAT, CDR2 FQNNGV. The chain's CDR3 is CASSPRTGTEQYF. The CDR3 DNA reads TGTGCCAGCAGCCCAAGGACAGGTACGGAGCAGTACTTC.

On this clonotype: This may be a read error, as it is one base from a much larger clone. As the CDR3 is not closed by the conserved phenylalanine or tryptophan, this likely results from a read error. The CDR3: CASRDSNTEAFV. The CDR3 nucleotides read TGTGCCAGCAGGGATTCGAACACTGAAGCTTTCGTT. The chain has TRBV10-3 and TRBJ1-1, with a tentative D call TRBD1 (5 bases). V was clipped by 10 bases and J by 1 base, with 10 bases between them. CDR1 and CDR2 from the germline V gene are ENHRY and SYGVKD. The CDR3 sequence is 12 residues long.

This chain joins TRBV6-1 and TRBJ1-5, with 8 bases matching TRBD1. The CDR3 is 22 residues long. Unmatched junction bases numbered 25, after V lost 2 bases and J lost 4 bases. The germline CDR1 and CDR2 sequences are MNHNS and SASEGT. The CDR3 region is CASSEPQWEQGARSERNQPQHF. In DNA, the CDR3 is TGTGCCAGCAGTGAACCTCAATGGGAGCAGGGGGCTCGCTCGGAAAGGAATCAGCCCCAGCATTTT.

A note on this clonotype: The junction departs from the called germline gene at one end, perhaps through a read error. The chain recombines TRBV6-5 with TRBJ2-1, with D perhaps given as TRBD1 or TRBD2 (5 bases each). This CDR3 is built from 15 residues. The germline gives CDR1 MNHEY, CDR2 SVGAGI. Here the CDR3 DNA reads TGTGCCATCAGTGAGACCGGGACGGTTAAGAATGAGCAGTTCTTC. Its translation: CAISETGTVKNEQFF.

This clonotype came up a few times. The chain joins TRBV10-1 to TRBJ2-5; 7 bases map to TRBD1. Germline V gene sequence: CDR1 WNHNN, CDR2 SYGVQD (reference sequence). Germline trimming cut 8 bases from V and 3 bases from J; bases unmatched to any gene: 6. This CDR3 spans 13 amino acids. The CDR3 loop is CASGQTGEETQYF. DNA for the CDR3: TGCGCCAGCGGCCAAACAGGGGAAGAGACCCAGTACTTC.

This clonotype was detected many times. J is TRBJ2-7 and V is TRBV24-1; D is possibly TRBD1 (6 bases). With 3 bases removed from V and 5 bases from J, the gap between germline ends came to 13 bases. There are 14 residues in the CDR3. Germline values: CDR1 KGHDR, CDR2 SFDVKD. The CDR3 DNA is TGTGCCACCAGTGATCCCAGGAACAGGGACGAGCAGTACTTC. As protein: CATSDPRNRDEQYF.

A remark on this clonotype: A read error may produce the germline difference seen at one junction end. The chain recombines TRBV12-3 or TRBV12-4 with TRBJ2-7, with a weak D call TRBD2 (5 bases). The CDR3 extends over 14 amino acids. The CDR3 loop is CASSLGHGAYEQYF. CDR3 bases: TGTGCCAGCAGCTTAGGGCACGGGGCCTACGAGCAGTACTTC.

The J gene is TRBJ2-3, the V gene TRBV20-1, with 8 nucleotides matching TRBD2. Trimming cost V 5 bases and J 5 bases; bases outside gene matches: 6. The CDR3 has 13 residues. Germline V gene lookup returns CDR1 DFQATT and CDR2 SNEGSKA (reference sequence). CDR3: CSADTGGRDTQYF. Here the CDR3 DNA reads TGCAGTGCTGACACGGGGGGGAGAGATACGCAGTATTTT.

This clonotype was counted ten times or more. The rearrangement links TRBV12-3 or TRBV12-4 to TRBJ2-5, with a tentative D call TRBD2 (6 bases). Trimming removed 11 bases at V and 7 bases at J, with 11 bases between. This CDR3 contains 10 residues. CDR3 protein: CACAGPTQYF. CDR3 nucleotide sequence: TGTGCCTGCGCGGGGCCGACCCAGTACTTC.

The CDR3 bases are TGCGCCAGCAGCTTGGAGGGGCTAGTGCCCCAGCATTTT. It is translated as CASSLEGLVPQHF. The chain carries TRBV5-1 and TRBJ1-5, with D tentatively TRBD1 (5 bases). V lost 0 bases and J 9 bases, leaving 10 bases between the germline ends. Germline V lookup: CDR1 SGHRS, CDR2 YFSETQ. CDR3 length equals 13 residues.